The 32 T cell receptor beta chains reported below all come from one sample, sequenced in a study of cytotoxic CD8 clonotypes in ibrutinib-treated CLL. Repertoires were generated with immunoSEQ multiplex PCR, while TCRdb's copy carries only in-frame clones and drops some. In the table there are about 84,000 clones, about 86% of which are singletons. The sequences come from PBMCs, collected before ibrutinib treatment. The receptors here all came from a human donor with chronic lymphocytic leukemia.

This chain uses TRBV6-4 with TRBJ2-1, with 7 nucleotides matching TRBD1. CDR3 length: 16 residues. CDR1 and CDR2 (germline): MRHNA, SNTAGT. After removal of 0 bases from V and 7 bases from J, the junction contained 9 bases not matched to a gene. The CDR3 sequence is CASSDSGGPVLNEQFF. The CDR3 DNA is TGTGCCAGCAGTGACTCAGGGGGCCCGGTTTTAAATGAGCAGTTCTTC.

The chain is built from TRBV27 and TRBJ2-7, with 10 bases lining up with TRBD2. The CDR3 has 18 residues. Trimming removed 2 bases from V and 1 base from J; junction bases left unmatched: 11. Germline V lookup: CDR1 MNHEY, CDR2 SMNVEV (reference sequence). The CDR3 region is CASSLVASGREISYEQYF. The DNA of the CDR3 is TGTGCCAGCAGTTTAGTCGCCAGCGGGAGGGAAATATCCTACGAGCAGTACTTC.

This sequence joins TRBV27 and TRBJ2-6; no firm D call. Trimming pared 6 bases from V and 0 bases from J, leaving 3 bases between. The CDR3 has 13 residues. CDR1 and CDR2 from the germline V gene are MNHEY and SMNVEV (reference sequence). CDR3 DNA sequence: TGTGCCAGCAGGGTCTCTGGGGCCAACGTCCTGACTTTC. This translates into CASRVSGANVLTF.

The chain recombines TRBV4-2 with TRBJ2-3, with 7 bases aligning to TRBD2. Unmatched junction bases numbered 14, after V lost 4 bases and J lost 4 bases. CDR1 and CDR2 (germline): LGHNA, YNFKEQ. The CDR3 consists of 17 residues. DNA of the CDR3: TGTGCCAGCAGCCCTTATCGGGGGGAGGGTGTGCCAGATACGCAGTATTTT. Translated: CASSPYRGEGVPDTQYF.

This clone was recorded once. The chain is built from TRBV5-6 and TRBJ2-7; 10 bases fit TRBD2. The germline V gene encodes CDR1 SGHDT and CDR2 YYEEEE. J was trimmed by 0 bases and V by 4 bases; bases with no gene match: 7. The CDR3 is 16 residues long. The CDR3 sequence is CASSQRASGSSYEQYF. CDR3 coding DNA: TGTGCCAGCAGCCAACGGGCTAGCGGGAGCTCCTACGAGCAGTACTTC.

J is TRBJ2-7 and V is TRBV4-1; the D gene is possibly TRBD1 (6 bases). This CDR3 has 14 residues. Deletions cut 4 bases from V and 4 bases from J, with 14 bases between. Germline-derived CDR1 and CDR2 are MGHRA and YSYEKL. The DNA for the CDR3 is TGCGCCAGCAGCCGAAGCTGGGGGCAATACGAGCAGTACTTC. This gives the protein CASSRSWGQYEQYF.

The chain couples TRBV7-3 to TRBJ2-3; D possibly corresponds to TRBD2 (6 bases). The CDR3 contains 18 residues. Germline values: CDR1 SGHTA, CDR2 FQGTGA. Deletions cut 5 bases from V and 0 bases from J, with 21 bases between. CDR3 in DNA: TGTGCCAGCAGCCACACCCTCGGGGCGGGGCCTAGCACAGATACGCAGTATTTT. Its protein product is CASSHTLGAGPSTDTQYF. Full variable domain (missing parts from reference TRBV7-3 and TRBJ2-3): GAGVSQTPSNKVTEKGKYVELRCDPISGHTALYWYRQSLGQGPEFLIYFQGTGAADDSGLPNDRFFAVRPEGSVSTLKIQRTERGDSAVYLCASSHTLGAGPSTDTQYFGPGTRLTVL.

The chain employs TRBV7-9 and TRBJ2-3; weak D call: TRBD2 (7 bases). The ends were cut back, 2 bases at V and 2 bases at J, with 20 bases in the middle. The CDR3 length is 18 residues. Germline V gene data show CDR1 as SEHNR and CDR2 as FQNEAQ (reference sequence). The CDR3 nucleotides are TGTGCCAGCAGCTTATATCAGGGGCGGGAGAGGGCCACAGATACGCAGTATTTT. Residues: CASSLYQGRERATDTQYF.

The rearrangement uses TRBV5-6 and TRBJ1-5; tentative D call: TRBD1 (6 bases). Per the germline V gene, CDR1 is SGHDT and CDR2 is YYEEEE. V lost 5 bases and J 4 bases, leaving 13 bases between the germline ends. This CDR3 has 14 residues. The CDR3 DNA is TGTGCCAGCAGTATCCGAACAGGGAATCAGCCCCAGCATTTT. Translating gives CASSIRTGNQPQHF.

The chain carries TRBV10-1 and TRBJ2-7; 11 nucleotides match TRBD1. Germline CDR1 and CDR2: WNHNN and SYGVQD (reference sequence). V shed 6 bases, J shed 4 bases, and the junction held 20 bases outside the gene matches. This CDR3 contains 19 residues. DNA for the CDR3: TGCGCCAGCAGCCGAGGACAGGGGGCTATGTCATCCAATCCTTACGAGCAGTACTTC. It is translated as CASSRGQGAMSSNPYEQYF.

The chain recombines TRBV27 with TRBJ2-1; 8 nucleotides match TRBD2. CDR3 length: 14 residues. The germline gives CDR1 MNHEY, CDR2 SMNVEV (reference sequence). V lost 5 bases and J lost 2; bases outside the gene matches: 2. The CDR3 protein is CASSSSGAYNEQFF. CDR3 bases: TGTGCCAGCAGTAGTAGCGGGGCCTACAATGAGCAGTTCTTC.

This clone appeared once. The rearrangement links TRBV10-3 to TRBJ1-2; D is ambiguous. Germline CDR1 is ENHRY and CDR2 is SYGVKD. V lost 10 bases to trimming and J lost 8 bases, with 20 bases between them. CDR3 size: 13 residues. The CDR3 spells CATPRGIGGGYTF. The CDR3 DNA follows: TGTGCCACCCCCCGTGGTATCGGCGGAGGCTACACCTTC.

This rearrangement joins TRBV7-9 to TRBJ1-2; 7 positions agree with TRBD1. The CDR3 totals 12 residues. Germline CDR1 reads SEHNR; CDR2 reads FQNEAQ (reference sequence). V lost 5 bases, J lost 7 bases, and 4 bases stayed unmatched. The CDR3 is CASSQTGFGYTF. CDR3 bases: TGTGCCAGCAGCCAGACAGGGTTTGGCTACACCTTC.

The chain uses TRBV19 and TRBJ1-3, with 8 positions matching TRBD1. The CDR3 runs 17 residues. V trimming: 6 bases; J trimming: 0 bases; junction bases outside the gene matches: 10. Germline V lookup: CDR1 LNHDA, CDR2 SQIVND (reference sequence). This chain's CDR3 is CASSSSLGQGSGNTIYF. CDR3 sequence (DNA): TGTGCCAGTAGCTCCTCTCTCGGACAGGGCTCTGGAAACACCATATATTTT. Using reference TRBV19 and TRBJ1-3 for the parts outside the CDR3, the full variable domain is DGGITQSPKYLFRKEGQNVTLSCEQNLNHDAMYWYRQDPGQGLRLIYYSQIVNDFQKGDIAEGYSVSREKKESFPLTVTSAQKNPTAFYLCASSSSLGQGSGNTIYFGEGSWLTVV.

The V and J genes are TRBV4-1 and TRBJ1-2; 9 bases are shared with TRBD1. CDR3 length: 16 amino acids. CDR1 is MGHRA and CDR2 is YSYEKL in the germline V gene. The V segment lost 0 bases and the J segment 8 bases; nucleotides outside the gene matches: 10. CDR3 nucleotide sequence: TGCGCCAGCAGCCAAGATCTTGAGGACAGGGGCAGAGGCTACACCTTC. Amino acids: CASSQDLEDRGRGYTF.

CDR3 region: CSVPMGGLNGYTF. Written as DNA, the CDR3 is TGCAGCGTCCCCATGGGGGGACTGAATGGCTACACCTTC. The chain links TRBV29-1 to TRBJ1-2, with D possibly TRBD1 on 5 matching bases. The CDR3 spans 13 residues. Trimming shortened V by 6 bases and J by 6 bases, and 17 bases separated the two germline ends. Germline V CDR1 and CDR2: SQVTM, ANQGSEA.

This chain joins TRBV30 and TRBJ2-7; D might be TRBD2 (6 bases). Trimming left V 0 bases short and J 7 bases short, with 13 bases between. The germline V gene encodes CDR1 GTSNPN and CDR2 SVGIG (reference sequence). CDR3 length equals 13 residues. The CDR3 DNA follows: TGTGCCTGGAGTGTTCCGGGGGAAGCGGAGCAGTACTTC. It encodes CAWSVPGEAEQYF. The full variable domain, with the rest looked up from reference TRBV30 and TRBJ2-7, is SQTIHQWPATLVQPVGSPLSLECTVEGTSNPNLYWYRQAAGRGLQLLFYSVGIGQISSEVPQNLSASRPQDRQFILSSKKLLLSDSGFYLCAWSVPGEAEQYFGPGTRLTVT.

The V and J genes are TRBV5-4 and TRBJ1-4, with D tentatively TRBD1 (5 bases). Germline assignment: CDR1 SGHNT and CDR2 YYREEE (reference sequence). Trimming removed 3 bases from V and 3 bases from J, with 9 bases in between. The CDR3 has 14 amino acids. The CDR3 protein is CASSSGISNEKLFF. CDR3 sequence (DNA): TGTGCCAGCAGCTCAGGGATCTCTAATGAAAAACTGTTTTTT.

CDR3 in DNA: TGCGCCAGCCGACGACAGGGGTCGGAGACCCAGTACTTC. Its translation: CASRRQGSETQYF. The J gene is TRBJ2-5, the V gene TRBV4-1; TRBD1 aligns across 8 bases. Trimming cost V 8 bases and J 5 bases; bases outside gene matches: 7. This CDR3 contains 13 residues. CDR1 is MGHRA and CDR2 is YSYEKL in the germline V gene.

About this clone itself: Other DNA variants within this sample encode the same CDR3. The chain employs TRBV9 and TRBJ1-5; D is unresolved. Trimming took 0 bases from V and 2 from J, leaving 6 bases between them. This CDR3 region has 14 residues. Germline values: CDR1 SGDLS, CDR2 YYNGEE. As DNA, the CDR3 is TGTGCCAGCAGCGTAGGGACTGGCAATCAGCCCCAGCATTTT. Its translation: CASSVGTGNQPQHF.

The chain uses TRBV18 and TRBJ2-2; D unresolved. CDR1 and CDR2 (germline): KGHSH, LQKENI. CDR3 size: 13 residues. V lost 1 base, J lost 7 bases, and 7 bases lay in between. CDR3 residues: CASSPREDGELFF. CDR3 nucleotides: TGTGCCAGCTCACCACGGGAAGACGGGGAGCTGTTTTTT.

J is TRBJ1-5 and V is TRBV30; unclear D gene. The germline V gene has CDR1 GTSNPN and CDR2 SVGIG (reference sequence). CDR3 length: 13 residues. Trimming removed 2 bases at V and 8 bases at J, with 13 bases between. Here the CDR3 reads CAWSLGLVEPQHF. CDR3 in DNA: TGTGCCTGGAGTTTGGGGTTGGTGGAGCCCCAGCATTTT.

The V and J genes are TRBV5-6 and TRBJ1-1; no firm D call. Trimming cost V 4 bases and J 1 base, with 20 bases left between them. CDR3 length: 17 amino acids. CDR1 is SGHDT, CDR2 YYEEEE, per germline. This CDR3 is CASSLSWRAEENTEAFF. The CDR3 DNA is TGTGCCAGCAGCCTCTCTTGGAGGGCTGAAGAGAACACTGAAGCTTTCTTT.

This chain joins TRBV10-1 and TRBJ2-3; 7 bases fit TRBD1. This CDR3 is 15 amino acids long. Germline CDR1 reads WNHNN; CDR2 reads SYGVQD (reference sequence). V lost 3 bases, J lost 4 bases, and 7 bases stayed unmatched. CDR3 loop: CASSDEGAVADTQYF. The CDR3 DNA sequence: TGCGCCAGCAGTGATGAGGGGGCCGTGGCAGATACGCAGTATTTT.

This sequence joins TRBV5-1 and TRBJ1-4, with D possibly TRBD1 on 6 matching bases. Germline values: CDR1 SGHRS, CDR2 YFSETQ. There are 15 residues in the CDR3. V was cut by 0 bases and J by 3 bases, with 9 bases left in between. In nucleotides, the CDR3 is TGCGCCAGCAGCTTGGACCCAGGGGCTAATGAAAAACTGTTTTTT. As protein: CASSLDPGANEKLFF.

There are a few counts of this clone. V and J are TRBV27 and TRBJ2-3; the D gene is possibly TRBD1 (6 bases). Germline V lookup: CDR1 MNHEY, CDR2 SMNVEV (reference sequence). The V and J ends lost 7 bases and 8 bases respectively, with 31 bases between them. The CDR3 extends over 18 amino acids. The CDR3 nucleotides are TGTGCCAGCAACCCAATCATGAAGACAGGCGACCCGTCAGGTACGCAGTATTTT. This sequence encodes CASNPIMKTGDPSGTQYF.

This chain links TRBV6-6 with TRBJ1-5, with D possibly matching TRBD1 (5 bases). V was cut by 2 bases and J by 15 bases, with 17 bases left in between. From germline, CDR1 is MNHNY and CDR2 SVGAGI (reference sequence). The CDR3 sequence is 13 residues long. In DNA form, the CDR3 reads TGTGCCAGCAGTTACAGGTCAGGGCAGGGCGGGCATTTT. Translating gives CASSYRSGQGGHF.

This clone was observed at least ten times. V gene TRBV7-3 combines with J gene TRBJ2-1, with 10 bases identical to TRBD2. V shed 6 bases, J shed 9 bases, and the junction held 11 bases outside the gene matches. The CDR3 extends over 15 amino acids. Germline lookup yields CDR1 SGHTA and CDR2 FQGTGA. The CDR3 is CASSPGTSVYSEQFF. CDR3 nucleotides: TGTGCCAGCAGTCCCGGGACTAGCGTGTATAGTGAGCAGTTCTTC.

This clone was counted once. V usage is TRBV5-1 and J usage is TRBJ2-5, with D unresolved. The CDR3 is 15 amino acids. Trimming pared 1 base from V and 3 bases from J, leaving 13 bases between. Germline assignment: CDR1 SGHRS and CDR2 YFSETQ. DNA for the CDR3: TGCGCCAGCAGCTTGTCGCTTAGGGCCGAAGAGACCCAGTACTTC. This sequence encodes CASSLSLRAEETQYF.

This clone was picked up one time. This chain links TRBV27 with TRBJ2-1; the match to TRBD1 covers 10 bases. Germline CDR1 and CDR2: MNHEY and SMNVEV (reference sequence). This CDR3 is built from 15 residues. V was pared by 5 bases and J by 11 bases, with 12 bases of the junction left unmatched. DNA for the CDR3: TGTGCCAGCAGTCCGGGGACAGGGGAACATCTTAAGCAGTTCTTC. Translating gives CASSPGTGEHLKQFF.

The V and J genes are TRBV6-5 and TRBJ1-5; D is perhaps TRBD1 (5 bases). V was shortened by 0 bases and J by 4 bases, with 10 bases between the two germline ends. The CDR3 contains 15 residues. The germline V gene encodes CDR1 MNHEY and CDR2 SVGAGI. CDR3 nucleotide sequence: TGTGCCAGCAGTTACTCGGGGACGGGTAATCAGCCCCAGCATTTT. Amino acid sequence: CASSYSGTGNQPQHF.

Only one count was recorded for this clone. V is TRBV6-6 and J is TRBJ1-1, with a tentative D call TRBD1 (5 bases). Trimming stripped 5 bases from V and 2 bases from J, with 9 bases between. Per the germline V gene, CDR1 is MNHNY and CDR2 is SVGAGI (reference sequence). The CDR3 covers 13 residues. The CDR3 here is CASSVTDNTEAFF. The CDR3, as DNA: TGTGCCAGCAGTGTGACAGATAACACTGAAGCTTTCTTT.